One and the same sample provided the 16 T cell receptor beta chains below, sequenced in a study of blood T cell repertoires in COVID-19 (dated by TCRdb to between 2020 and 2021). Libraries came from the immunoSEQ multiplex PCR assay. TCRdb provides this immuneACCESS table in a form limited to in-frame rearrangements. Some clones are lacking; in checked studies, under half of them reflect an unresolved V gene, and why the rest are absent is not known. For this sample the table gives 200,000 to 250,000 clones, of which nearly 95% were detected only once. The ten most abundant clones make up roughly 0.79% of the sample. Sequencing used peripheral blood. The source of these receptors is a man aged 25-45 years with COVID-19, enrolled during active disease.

Here the CDR3 DNA reads TGTGCCAGCAGCTTGTCCAGGGGCACTGAAGCTTTCTTT. This translates into CASSLSRGTEAFF. V is TRBV5-5 and J is TRBJ1-1; D may be TRBD1 (6 bases). From germline, CDR1 is SGHKS and CDR2 YYEKEE (reference sequence). The CDR3 is 13 residues long. Trimming took off 1 base at V and 4 bases at J, with 8 bases between the two ends.

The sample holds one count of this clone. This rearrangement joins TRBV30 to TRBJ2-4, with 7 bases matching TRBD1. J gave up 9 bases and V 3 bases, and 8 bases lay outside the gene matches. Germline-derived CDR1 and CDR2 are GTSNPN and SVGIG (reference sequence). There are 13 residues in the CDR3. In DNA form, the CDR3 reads TGTGCCTGGAGCGGAACAGGGGTGGGCATTCAGTACTTC. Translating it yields CAWSGTGVGIQYF.

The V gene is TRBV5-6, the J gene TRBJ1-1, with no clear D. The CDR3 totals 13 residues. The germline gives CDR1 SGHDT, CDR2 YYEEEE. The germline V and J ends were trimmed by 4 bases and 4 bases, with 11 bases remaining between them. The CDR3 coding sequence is TGTGCCAGCAGCCTCTCGGCGGGCACTGAAGCTTTCTTT. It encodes CASSLSAGTEAFF.

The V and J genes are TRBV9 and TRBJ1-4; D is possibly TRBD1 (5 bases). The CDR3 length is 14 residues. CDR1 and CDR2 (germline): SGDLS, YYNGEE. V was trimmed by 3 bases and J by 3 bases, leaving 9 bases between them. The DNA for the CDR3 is TGTGCCAGCAGCGCGGGGGTCGCTAATGAAAAACTGTTTTTT. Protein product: CASSAGVANEKLFF.

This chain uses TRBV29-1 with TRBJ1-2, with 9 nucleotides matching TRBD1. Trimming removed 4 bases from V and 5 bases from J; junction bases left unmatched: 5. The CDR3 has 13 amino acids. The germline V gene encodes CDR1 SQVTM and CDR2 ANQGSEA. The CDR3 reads CSVGAGTGYGYTF. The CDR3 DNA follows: TGCAGCGTTGGAGCCGGGACAGGGTATGGCTACACCTTC. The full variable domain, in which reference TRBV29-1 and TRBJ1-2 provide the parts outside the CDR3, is SAVISQKPSRDICQRGTSLTIQCQVDSQVTMMFWYRQQPGQSLTLIATANQGSEATYESGFVIDKFPISRPNLTFSTLTVSNMSPEDSSIYLCSVGAGTGYGYTFGSGTRLTVV.

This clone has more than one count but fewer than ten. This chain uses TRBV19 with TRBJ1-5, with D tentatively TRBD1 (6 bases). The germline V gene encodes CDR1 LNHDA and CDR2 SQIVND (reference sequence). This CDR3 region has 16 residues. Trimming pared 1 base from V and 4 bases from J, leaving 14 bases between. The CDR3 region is CASSIVAGGQNQPQHF. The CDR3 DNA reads TGTGCCAGTAGTATAGTAGCGGGGGGGCAAAATCAGCCCCAGCATTTT.

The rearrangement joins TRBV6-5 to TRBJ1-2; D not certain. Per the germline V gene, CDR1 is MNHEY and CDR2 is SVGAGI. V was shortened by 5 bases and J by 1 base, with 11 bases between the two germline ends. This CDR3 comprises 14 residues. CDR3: CASSIGEGNYGYTF. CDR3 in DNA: TGTGCCAGCAGTATCGGGGAAGGTAACTATGGCTACACCTTC.

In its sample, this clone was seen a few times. CDR3 amino acids: CASRPDIVNTEAFF. Written as DNA, the CDR3 is TGTGCCAGCAGGCCGGACATCGTGAACACTGAAGCTTTCTTT. The V and J genes are TRBV2 and TRBJ1-1, with D possibly matching TRBD1 (5 bases). The germline gives CDR1 SNHLY, CDR2 FYNNEI. The CDR3 runs 14 residues. Trimming cost V 6 bases and J 0 bases, with 11 bases left between them.

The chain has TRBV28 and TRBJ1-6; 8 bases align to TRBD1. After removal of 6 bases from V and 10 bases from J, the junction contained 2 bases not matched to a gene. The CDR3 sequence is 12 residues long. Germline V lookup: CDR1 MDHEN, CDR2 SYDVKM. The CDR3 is CASSRQGSPLHF. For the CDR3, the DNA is TGTGCCAGCAGCCGACAGGGGTCACCCCTCCACTTT. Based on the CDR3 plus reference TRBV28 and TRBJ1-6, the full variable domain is DVKVTQSSRYLVKRTGEKVFLECVQDMDHENMFWYRQDPGLGLRLIYFSYDVKMKEKGDIPEGYSVSREKKERFSLILESASTNQTSMYLCASSRQGSPLHFGNGTRLTVT.

The CDR3 region has the DNA TGTGCCAGCAGCCAAGGAGCGGCTAACTATGGCTACACCTTC. It specifies CASSQGAANYGYTF. The rearrangement joins TRBV3-1 (or the pseudogene TRBV3-2) to TRBJ1-2; D remains ambiguous. V lost 1 base to trimming and J lost 0 bases, with 6 bases between them. The CDR3 sequence is 14 residues long. The V gene's germline CDR1 is LGHDT and CDR2 YNNKEL (reference sequence).

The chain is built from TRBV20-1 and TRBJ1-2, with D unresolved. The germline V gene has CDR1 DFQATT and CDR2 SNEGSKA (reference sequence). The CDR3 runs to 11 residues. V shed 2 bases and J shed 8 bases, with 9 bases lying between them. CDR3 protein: CSARQAKGYTF. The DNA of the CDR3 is TGCAGTGCTAGACAGGCGAAAGGCTACACCTTC.

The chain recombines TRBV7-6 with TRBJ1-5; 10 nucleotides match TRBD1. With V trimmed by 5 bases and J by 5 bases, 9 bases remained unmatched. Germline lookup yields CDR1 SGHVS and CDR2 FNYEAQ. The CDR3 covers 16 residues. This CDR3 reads CASSPLDRGVDQPQHF. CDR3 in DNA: TGTGCCAGCAGCCCGCTGGACAGGGGGGTCGATCAGCCCCAGCATTTT. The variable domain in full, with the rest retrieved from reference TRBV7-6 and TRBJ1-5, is GAGVSQSPRYKVTKRGQDVALRCDPISGHVSLYWYRQALGQGPEFLTYFNYEAQQDKSGLPNDRFSAERPEGSISTLTIQRTEQRDSAMYRCASSPLDRGVDQPQHFGDGTRLSIL.

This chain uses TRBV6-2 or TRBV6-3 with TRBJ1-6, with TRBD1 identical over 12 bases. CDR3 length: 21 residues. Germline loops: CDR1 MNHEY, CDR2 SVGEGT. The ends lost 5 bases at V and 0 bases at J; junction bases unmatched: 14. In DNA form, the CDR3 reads TGTGCCAGCAGTCCCCAGGGGGGGACAGGGGGCCTAAGCTCCTATAATTCACCCCTCCACTTT. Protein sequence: CASSPQGGTGGLSSYNSPLHF.

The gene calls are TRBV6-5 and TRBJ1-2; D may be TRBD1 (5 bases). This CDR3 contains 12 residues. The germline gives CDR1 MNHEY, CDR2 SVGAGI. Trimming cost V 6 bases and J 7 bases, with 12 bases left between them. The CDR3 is CASRPGGVGYTF. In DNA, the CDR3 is TGTGCCAGCAGACCAGGAGGGGTTGGCTACACCTTC.

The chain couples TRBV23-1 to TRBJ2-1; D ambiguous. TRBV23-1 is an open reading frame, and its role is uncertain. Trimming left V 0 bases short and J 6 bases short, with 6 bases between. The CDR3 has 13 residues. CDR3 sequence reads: CASSQSYPNEQFF. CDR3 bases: TGCGCCAGCAGTCAATCTTATCCCAATGAGCAGTTCTTC.

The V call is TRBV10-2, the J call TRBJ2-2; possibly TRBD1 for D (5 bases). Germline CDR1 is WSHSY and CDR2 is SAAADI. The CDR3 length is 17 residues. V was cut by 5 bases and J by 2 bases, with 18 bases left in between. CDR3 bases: TGCGCCAGCAGTCGCCTACGGACACTCCTAAACACCGGGGAGCTGTTTTTT. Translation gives CASSRLRTLLNTGELFF.